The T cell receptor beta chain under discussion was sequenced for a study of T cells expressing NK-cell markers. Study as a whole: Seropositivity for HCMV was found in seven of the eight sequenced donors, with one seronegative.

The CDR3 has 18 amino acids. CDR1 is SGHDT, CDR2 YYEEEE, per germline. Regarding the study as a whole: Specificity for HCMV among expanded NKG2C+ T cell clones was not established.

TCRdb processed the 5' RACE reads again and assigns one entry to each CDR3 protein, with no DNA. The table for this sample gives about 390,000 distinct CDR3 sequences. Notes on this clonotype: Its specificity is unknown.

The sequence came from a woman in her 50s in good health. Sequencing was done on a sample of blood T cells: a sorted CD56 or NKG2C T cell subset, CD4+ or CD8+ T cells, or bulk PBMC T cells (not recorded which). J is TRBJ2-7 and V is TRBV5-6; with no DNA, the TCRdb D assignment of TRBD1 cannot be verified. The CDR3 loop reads CASSSPLSRRKSSYEQYF.